Presented here are 5 T cell receptor beta chains from one specimen sequenced in a study of blood T cell repertoires in COVID-19. The data were produced by immunoSEQ multiplex PCR, yet TCRdb's version contains in-frame clones alone and is incomplete. The sample consists of approximately 74,000 clones, over 75% of them appearing once. Sample: peripheral blood. The receptor source for this set is a woman aged 55 to 70 with acute or convalescent COVID-19.

This clone was picked up a small number of times. The V call is TRBV11-2, the J call TRBJ1-2, with 8 bases fitting TRBD1. CDR1 is SGHAT and CDR2 is FQNNGV in the germline V gene. With V trimmed by 5 bases and J by 8 bases, 7 bases remained unmatched. The CDR3 sequence is 13 residues long. This CDR3 is CASSQGDRRGYTF. Written as DNA, the CDR3 is TGTGCCAGCAGCCAAGGGGACAGGCGCGGCTACACCTTC.

The rearrangement links TRBV27 to TRBJ2-5; maybe TRBD1 (6 bases). Germline CDR1 and CDR2: MNHEY and SMNVEV (reference sequence). This CDR3 contains 14 residues. Deletions cut 3 bases from V and 5 bases from J, with 13 bases between. The CDR3 DNA is TGTGCCAGCAGTTTTAGCCGGGACACGGAGACCCAGTACTTC. Amino acid sequence: CASSFSRDTETQYF.

This clone was picked up one time. The rearrangement uses TRBV30 and TRBJ1-5, with no clear D. V was cut by 1 base and J by 4 bases, with 8 bases left in between. CDR3 length: 13 residues. From germline, CDR1 is GTSNPN and CDR2 SVGIG (reference sequence). CDR3 bases: TGTGCCTGGAGTGAGCGGACTAATCAGCCCCAGCATTTT. Its protein is CAWSERTNQPQHF.

The V and J genes are TRBV6-4 and TRBJ1-1, with TRBD1 matching over 12 bases. The V and J ends lost 5 bases and 5 bases, in that order; junction bases with no gene match: 3. The germline CDR1 and CDR2 sequences are MRHNA and SNTAGT. There are 14 residues in the CDR3. The CDR3 sequence is CASSPGQGATEAFF. CDR3 DNA sequence: TGTGCCAGCAGTCCGGGACAGGGGGCGACTGAAGCTTTCTTT.

The J gene is TRBJ1-6, the V gene TRBV3-1 (or the pseudogene TRBV3-2), with D maybe TRBD1 (5 bases). Germline lookup yields CDR1 LGHDT and CDR2 YNNKEL (reference sequence). The CDR3 runs to 14 residues. With 2 bases removed from V and 5 bases from J, the gap between germline ends came to 7 bases. CDR3 nucleotide sequence: TGTGCCAGCAGCCAACGGGGGAATAATTCACCCCTCCACTTT. Translation: CASSQRGNNSPLHF.